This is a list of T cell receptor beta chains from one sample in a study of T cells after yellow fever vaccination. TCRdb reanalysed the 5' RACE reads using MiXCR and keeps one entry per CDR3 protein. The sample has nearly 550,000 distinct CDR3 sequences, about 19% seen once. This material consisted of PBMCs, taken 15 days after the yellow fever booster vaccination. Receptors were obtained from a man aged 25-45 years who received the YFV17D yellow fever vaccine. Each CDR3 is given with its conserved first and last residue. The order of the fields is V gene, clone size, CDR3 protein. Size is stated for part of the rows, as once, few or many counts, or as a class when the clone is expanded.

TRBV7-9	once	CASSRMVSRGAHNEQFF
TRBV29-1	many	CSVSTDTQYF
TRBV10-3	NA	CATVPWLAGQTIRRQFF
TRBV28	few	CASSRRQFTDTQYF
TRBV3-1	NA	CASSQEVHQETQYF
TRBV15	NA	CATSREMGLTYEQYF
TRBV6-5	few	CASRRGPEAFF
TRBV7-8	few	CASSLNLWGPDTQYF
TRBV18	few	CASSPTMTGLDEQFF
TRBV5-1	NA	CASSLAGSPSVDTQYF
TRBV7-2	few	CASSLILGFREQYF
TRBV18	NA	CASSISAYEQYF
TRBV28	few	CASSFADRDTGELFF
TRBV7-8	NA	CASSVPVLGFSPNEQFF
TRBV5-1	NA	CASSSREGENTEAFF
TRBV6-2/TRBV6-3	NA	CASRTGENTQYF
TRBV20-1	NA	CSARERTPQYF
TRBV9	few	CATRLSYEQYF
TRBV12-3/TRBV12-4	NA	CASSFGQTEAFF
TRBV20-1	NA	CSARADYEQYF
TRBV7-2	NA	CASSFPLAGPTDTQYF
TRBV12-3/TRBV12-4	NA	CASSFKQNNSPLHF
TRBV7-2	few	CASSFGRLVGETQYF
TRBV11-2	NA	CASSWAQNTGELFF
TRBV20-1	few	CSANHLGGDTEAFF
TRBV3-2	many	CASSYYSRRTLNTEAFF
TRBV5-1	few	CASRLASGELFF
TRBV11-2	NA	CASSLDGGRPSTDTQYF
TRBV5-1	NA	CASSTRDTYEQYF
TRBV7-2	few	CASSLDRQIQYF
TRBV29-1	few	CSVGAGRGEQFF
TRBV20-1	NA	CSARLAGDYEQYF
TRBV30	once	CAWNPGQGANEQFF
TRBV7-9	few	CASSFGRALNGELFF
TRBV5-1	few	CASSLFLAGGDTQYF
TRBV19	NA	CASSMEQKEAKNIQYF
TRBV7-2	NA	CASSLARTSGMNEQFF
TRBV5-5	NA	CASSLSVQGNTDTQYF
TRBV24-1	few	CATSASLGDNEQFF
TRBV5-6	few	CASSLEVSGGDEQFF
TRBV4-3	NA	CASSQEDGEETQYF
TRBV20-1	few	CSARDSGTGALGELFF
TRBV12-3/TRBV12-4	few	CASSFSAGQETQYF
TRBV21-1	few	CATPPFRAGGPGSTDTQYF
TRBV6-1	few	CASSEGPTYEQYF
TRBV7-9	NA	CASSLGQTGANVLTF
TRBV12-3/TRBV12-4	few	CASSSSFRGRAGETQYF
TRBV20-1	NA	CSARGSSNYNEQFF
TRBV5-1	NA	CASSLAEGSSSYNEQFF
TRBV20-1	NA	CSAPGQGTGELFF
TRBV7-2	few	CASSLASGSYHEQYF
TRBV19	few	CASSTQGLTNTGELFF
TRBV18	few	CATSDGISYEQYF
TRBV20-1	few	CSAARLAGFYNEQFF
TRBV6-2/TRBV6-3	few	CASSGPGLAKNIQYF
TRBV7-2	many	CASRRGTHEQYF
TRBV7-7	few	CASSLTSGNTDTQYF
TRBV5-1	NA	CASSSGTSGFTDTQYF